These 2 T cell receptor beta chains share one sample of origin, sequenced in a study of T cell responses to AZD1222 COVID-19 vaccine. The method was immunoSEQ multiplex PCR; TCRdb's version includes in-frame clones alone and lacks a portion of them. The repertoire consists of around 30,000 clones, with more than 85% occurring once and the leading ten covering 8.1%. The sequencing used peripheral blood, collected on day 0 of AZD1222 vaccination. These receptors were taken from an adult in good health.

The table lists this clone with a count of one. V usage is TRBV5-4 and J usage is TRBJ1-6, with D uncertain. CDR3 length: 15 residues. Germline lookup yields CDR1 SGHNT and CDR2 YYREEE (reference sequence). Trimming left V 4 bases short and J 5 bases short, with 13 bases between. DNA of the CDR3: TGTGCCAGCAGCATCTGGGGAGTTCATAATTCACCCCTCCACTTT. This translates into CASSIWGVHNSPLHF.

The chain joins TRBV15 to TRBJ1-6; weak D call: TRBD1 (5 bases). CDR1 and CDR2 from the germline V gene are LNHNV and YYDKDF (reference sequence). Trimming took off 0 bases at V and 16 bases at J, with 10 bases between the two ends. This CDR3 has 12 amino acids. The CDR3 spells CATSRDQGELHF. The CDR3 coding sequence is TGTGCCACCAGCAGAGATCAAGGGGAGCTCCACTTT.